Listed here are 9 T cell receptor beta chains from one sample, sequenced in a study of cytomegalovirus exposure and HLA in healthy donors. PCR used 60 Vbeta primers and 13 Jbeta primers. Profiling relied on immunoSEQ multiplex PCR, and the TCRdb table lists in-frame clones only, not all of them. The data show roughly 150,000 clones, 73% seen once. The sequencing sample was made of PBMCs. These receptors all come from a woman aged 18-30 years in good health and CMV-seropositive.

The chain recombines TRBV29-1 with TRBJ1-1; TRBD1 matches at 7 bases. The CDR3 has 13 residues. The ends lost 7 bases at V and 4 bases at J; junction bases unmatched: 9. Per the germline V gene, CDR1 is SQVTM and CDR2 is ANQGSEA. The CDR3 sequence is CSAPTGWGTEAFF. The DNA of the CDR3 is TGCAGCGCTCCGACAGGGTGGGGCACTGAAGCTTTCTTT.

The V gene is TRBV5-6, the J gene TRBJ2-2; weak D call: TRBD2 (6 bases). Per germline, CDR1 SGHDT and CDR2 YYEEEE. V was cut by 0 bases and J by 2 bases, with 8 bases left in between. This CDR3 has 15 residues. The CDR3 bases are TGTGCCAGCAGCTTGGTGGCGGGAAACACCGGGGAGCTGTTTTTT. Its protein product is CASSLVAGNTGELFF.

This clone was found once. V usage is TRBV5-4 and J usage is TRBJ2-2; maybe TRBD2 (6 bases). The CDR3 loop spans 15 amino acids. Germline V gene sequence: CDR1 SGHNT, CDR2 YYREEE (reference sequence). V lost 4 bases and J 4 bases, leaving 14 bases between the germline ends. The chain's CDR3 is CASSLRGAGTGELFF. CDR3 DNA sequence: TGTGCCAGCAGCCTTAGGGGAGCGGGCACCGGGGAGCTGTTTTTT.

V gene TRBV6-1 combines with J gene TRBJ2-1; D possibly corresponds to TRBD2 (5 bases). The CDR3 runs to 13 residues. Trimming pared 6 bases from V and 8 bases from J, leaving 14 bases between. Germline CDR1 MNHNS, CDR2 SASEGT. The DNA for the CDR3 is TGTGCCAGCAGCGAATGGCCGGGGTATGAGCAGTTCTTC. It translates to CASSEWPGYEQFF.

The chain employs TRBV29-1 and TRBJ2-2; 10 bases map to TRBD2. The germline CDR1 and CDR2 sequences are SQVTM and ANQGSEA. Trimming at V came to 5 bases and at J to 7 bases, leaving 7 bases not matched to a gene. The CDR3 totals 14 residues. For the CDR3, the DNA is TGCAGCGTTCCGGGACTAGCGCGTGGCGGGGAGCTGTTTTTT. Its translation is CSVPGLARGGELFF.

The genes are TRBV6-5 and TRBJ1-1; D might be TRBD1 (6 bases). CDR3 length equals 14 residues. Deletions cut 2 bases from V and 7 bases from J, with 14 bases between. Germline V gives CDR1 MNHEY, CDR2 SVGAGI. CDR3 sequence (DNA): TGTGCCAGCAGTTACGAGACAGGAGCCATTGAAGCTTTCTTT. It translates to CASSYETGAIEAFF.

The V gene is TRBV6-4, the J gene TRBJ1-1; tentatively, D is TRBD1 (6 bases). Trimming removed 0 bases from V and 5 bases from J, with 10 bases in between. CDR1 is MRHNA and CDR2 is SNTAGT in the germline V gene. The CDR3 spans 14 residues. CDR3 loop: CASSDSYRDTEAFF. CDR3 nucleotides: TGTGCCAGCAGTGACTCCTACAGGGATACTGAAGCTTTCTTT.

The CDR3 spells CASSFSTGQPQHF. As DNA, the CDR3 is TGTGCCAGCAGTTTCTCCACAGGGCAGCCCCAGCATTTT. V usage is TRBV28 and J usage is TRBJ1-5; possibly TRBD1 for D (6 bases). CDR3 size: 13 residues. Germline lookup yields CDR1 MDHEN and CDR2 SYDVKM. V lost 3 bases and J lost 7, with 10 bases in between. The complete variable domain, with remaining parts taken from reference TRBV28 and TRBJ1-5, reads DVKVTQSSRYLVKRTGEKVFLECVQDMDHENMFWYRQDPGLGLRLIYFSYDVKMKEKGDIPEGYSVSREKKERFSLILESASTNQTSMYLCASSFSTGQPQHFGDGTRLSIL.

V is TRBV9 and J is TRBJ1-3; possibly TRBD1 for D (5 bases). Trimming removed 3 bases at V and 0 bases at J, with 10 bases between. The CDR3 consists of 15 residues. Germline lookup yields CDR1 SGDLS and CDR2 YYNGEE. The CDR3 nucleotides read TGTGCCAGCAGCGCCCAGGGTAACTCTGGAAACACCATATATTTT. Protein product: CASSAQGNSGNTIYF. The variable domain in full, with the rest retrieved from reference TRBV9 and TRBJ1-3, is DSGVTQTPKHLITATGQRVTLRCSPRSGDLSVYWYQQSLDQGLQFLIQYYNGEERAKGNILERFSAQQFPDLHSELNLSSLELGDSALYFCASSAQGNSGNTIYFGEGSWLTVV.